The T cell receptor beta chain under discussion was sequenced for a study of tumor-infiltrating T cells and Merkel cell polyomavirus. About the research overall: The study examined CD8+ T cells specific for the Merkel cell polyomavirus KLL epitope.

The repertoire was sequenced with immunoSEQ multiplex PCR; TCRdb's copy has only in-frame clones and lacks some. The sample carries 20,000 to 25,000 clones, around nine tenths recorded once. The table lists this clone with a few counts. All patients' tumors stained robustly positive for Merkel cell polyomavirus Large T antigen by immunohistochemistry. Input material: lymph node tissue. This TCR derives from a man aged 45-65 years with Merkel cell carcinoma.

The CDR3 DNA reads as TGTGCCAGCAGCTTAGTTAGCGGATACGAGCAGTACTTC. The encoded protein is CASSLVSGYEQYF. This chain uses TRBV7-2 with TRBJ2-7; tentative D call: TRBD2 (6 bases). V was pared by 1 base and J by 4 bases, with 8 bases between. The CDR3 loop spans 13 amino acids. CDR1 and CDR2 (germline): SGHTA, FQGNSA.